This T cell receptor (beta chain) was sequenced for a study of Ad26.COV2.S vaccination and SARS-CoV-2 variants (dated by TCRdb to the early 2020s). About the investigation overall: Vaccine-arm donors came from COV1001, a multicentre, randomized, double-blind, placebo-controlled phase I-IIa trial of Ad26.COV2.S in healthy adults. Ad26.COV2.S was administered intramuscularly at a dose of 5x10^10 or 1x10^11 viral particles, either as one shot or as two shots given 56 days apart. Investigators remained blinded to trial group allocation during experiments and outcome assessment. TCRbeta repertoire sequencing served as the tool for gauging how specific and how broad the SARS-CoV-2-reactive T cell receptors were following Ad26.COV2.S vaccination. Trial participants were randomized into five groups of five: low-dose or high-dose Ad26.COV2.S given once or twice, or placebo on both occasions. The TCR-sequenced set comprised approximately 30 samples: some 19 Ad26.COV2.S vaccine recipients, 5 placebo recipients and 8 SARS-CoV-2 convalescent individuals.

TCRbeta CDR3 regions were sequenced with the immunoSEQ Assay. After extraction, genomic DNA underwent amplification by bias-controlled multiplex PCR, followed by high-throughput sequencing. Per the original workflow: To quantify the absolute abundance of each unique TCRbeta CDR3 region, sequences were collapsed and filtered. Usable DNA was measured by amplifying reference genes present in all nucleated cells, and TCRbeta template counts were normalized to that usable DNA to estimate T cell fraction. Repertoire TCRs were annotated as SARS-CoV-2-specific by exact matching of V gene, CDR3 amino acid sequence and J gene to a known reactive TCR set. The reference SARS-CoV-2 TCR set was obtained from MIRA and was filtered for enrichment in COVID-19-positive ImmuneCODE repertoires, whereby public or cross-reactive TCRs were removed. Using the MIRA antigens, annotated TCRs were further analysed by specific ORF or by position within an ORF. Depth was the summed frequency of annotated unique rearrangements, while breadth was defined as annotated unique rearrangements over total unique productive rearrangements. Two-sided Wilcoxon rank-sum tests were used to compare TCR breadth between groups. The table comes from immuneACCESS by way of TCRdb, which keeps in-frame sequences with V and J called. Part of the clones is missing from these tables; in studies checked, under half for an unresolved V gene and the rest for unknown reasons. That table furnishes V, J and clone size, whereas the DNA furnished D and trimming. The sample profile shows 350,000 to 400,000 clones; around 85% of them were found once. 3.5% of the sample belongs to the ten largest clones.

General findings and caveats noted by the study authors: The authors noted that total T cell responses may have been underestimated by the TCR breadth and depth analyses. Vaccine and placebo recipients had comparable non-spike TCR breadth, which fits with the vaccine containing only spike. After vaccination, spike-specific CD8+ and CD4+ T cell responses were reported to show substantial breadth. The study was not powered for comparison of responses between vaccine doses or regimens. Ad26.COV2.S recipients had higher spike-specific TCR breadth than placebo recipients (P = 0.0014).

According to the study, the label for this sample's treatment or condition signals: 15 to 20 received Ad26.COV2.S at low or high dose, single or two shots; roughly five received placebo; per-sample allocation not given. Repertoires of vaccine and placebo recipients were sequenced from samples collected on day 63 after the first injection. Cohort 1b enrolled 25 to 30 adults aged 18-55 years at a single site in Boston, USA, between 29 July and 7 August 2020. Ad26.COV2.S was a replication-incompetent adenovirus type 26 vector expressing a prefusion-stabilized SARS-CoV-2 spike protein from the original Wuhan strain. From V the trimming removes 0 bases and from J it removes 4 bases, while the gene matches leave 6 bases of the junction unaccounted for. The CDR3, from cysteine to phenylalanine, totals 15 residues. Solely the CDR3 DNA is kept, with 45 bases framed from the first base. The germline V gene gives CDR1 as MNHEY and CDR2 as SVGAGI.

Comment on this clone: This clone's antigen is unknown. No qualities accompany the bases; no much larger clone lies one base away.

This chain is built from TRBV6-5 and TRBJ2-7; 7 nucleotides in the junction match TRBD2. This material consisted of peripheral blood, taken in a trial of Ad26.COV2.S vaccine versus placebo. The TCR comes from a person aged 18-65 years who received the Ad26.COV2.S COVID-19 vaccine or a placebo. The CDR3 sequence is CASSYSWEGPYEQYF. The sequenced DNA: TGTGCCAGCAGTTACTCATGGGAGGGGCCATACGAGCAGTACTTC.